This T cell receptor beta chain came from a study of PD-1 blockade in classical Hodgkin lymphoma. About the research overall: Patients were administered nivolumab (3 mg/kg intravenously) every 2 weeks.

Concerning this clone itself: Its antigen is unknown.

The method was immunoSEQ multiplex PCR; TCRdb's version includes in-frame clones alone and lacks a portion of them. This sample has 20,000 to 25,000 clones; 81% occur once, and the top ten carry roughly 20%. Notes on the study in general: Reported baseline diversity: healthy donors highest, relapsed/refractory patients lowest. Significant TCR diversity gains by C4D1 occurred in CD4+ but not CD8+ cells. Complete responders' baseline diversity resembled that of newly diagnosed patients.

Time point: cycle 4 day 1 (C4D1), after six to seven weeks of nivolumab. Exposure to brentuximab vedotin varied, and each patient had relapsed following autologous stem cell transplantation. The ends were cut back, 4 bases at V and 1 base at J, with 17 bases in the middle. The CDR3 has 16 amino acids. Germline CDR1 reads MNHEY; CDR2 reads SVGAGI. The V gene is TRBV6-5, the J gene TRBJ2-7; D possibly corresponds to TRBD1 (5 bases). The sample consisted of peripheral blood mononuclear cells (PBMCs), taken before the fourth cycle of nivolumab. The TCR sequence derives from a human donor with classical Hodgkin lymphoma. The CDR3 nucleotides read TGTGCCAGCAGTTCGCCGCCAGGGTCATATTCCTACGAGCAGTACTTC. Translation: CASSSPPGSYSYEQYF.